This TCR beta chain is from a study of T cells in localized non-small cell lung cancer. Study-level results: Heterogeneity remains possible because sequencing was limited to only one tumor region.

Germline V gene sequence: CDR1 MNHNS, CDR2 SASEGT. This CDR3 contains 14 residues. V dropped 1 base and J dropped 3 bases, with 10 bases sitting between them. On this clone: The antigen remains unidentified.

Only in-frame clones appear in the TCRdb table, and some are missing; sequencing was by immunoSEQ multiplex PCR. The profile shows over 15,000 clones, around 83% of them singletons. The chain combines TRBV6-1 with TRBJ2-7; D gene unclear. Sequenced here: peripheral blood, sampled before any cancer treatment. The TCR was taken from a female donor older than 55 with stage I lung adenocarcinoma. CDR3 residues: CASSEGAGNYEQYF. The DNA of the CDR3 is TGTGCCAGCAGTGAAGGGGCAGGAAACTACGAGCAGTACTTC.